This record concerns one T cell receptor beta chain sequence. The source of the sample is a study of cytomegalovirus exposure and HLA in healthy donors. Primers for the PCR totalled 60 Vbeta and 13 Jbeta. Measured with immunoSEQ multiplex PCR; TCRdb has only the in-frame clones, and not every one. In the table there are 100,000 to 150,000 clones, less than 80% of which are singletons. V shed 5 bases, J shed 0 bases, and the junction held 6 bases outside the gene matches. The CDR3 covers 15 residues. CDR1 is SEHNR, CDR2 FQNEAQ, per germline (reference sequence). This receptor was obtained from a man between 25 and 39 years old in good health and CMV-seronegative. This chain connects TRBV7-9 to TRBJ1-2; 7 nucleotides align to TRBD1. Sequencing was carried out using PBMCs. The CDR3 DNA is TGTGCCAGCAGCGTATTGGACAGGACTAACTATGGCTACACCTTC. Translating it yields CASSVLDRTNYGYTF. Combining the CDR3 with reference TRBV7-9 and TRBJ1-2 gives the whole variable domain DTGVSQNPRHKITKRGQNVTFRCDPISEHNRLYWYRQTLGQGPEFLTYFQNEAQLEKSRLLSDRFSAERPKGSFSTLEIQRTEQGDSAMYLCASSVLDRTNYGYTFGSGTRLTVV.